The present T cell receptor (beta chain) was sequenced within a study of Ad26.COV2.S vaccination and SARS-CoV-2 variants. Germline assignment: CDR1 SGHRS and CDR2 YFSETQ. V was trimmed by 5 bases and J by 1 base, leaving 15 bases between them. The CDR3 spans 15 residues. This sample's treatment: 15 to 20 received Ad26.COV2.S at low or high dose, single or two shots; about 5 received placebo; per-sample allocation not given. Specimens were obtained on day 63 following the first vaccine or placebo injection. Immunization relied on an Ad26 vector, which expressed Wuhan-strain SARS-CoV-2 spike. Here immunoSEQ multiplex PCR was the method, and the copy in TCRdb shows in-frame clones only, minus some. The sample lists 400,000 or so clones, around 85% occurring once.

This sequence was found in a person between 18 and 59 years old who received the Ad26.COV2.S COVID-19 vaccine or a placebo. Here the sequenced sample was peripheral blood, taken in a trial of Ad26.COV2.S vaccine versus placebo. The chain has TRBV5-1 and TRBJ1-1; D is possibly TRBD1 (5 bases). CDR3 bases: TGCGCCAGCAGTAGAGCCGGGACCGGGAACACTGAAGCTTTCTTT. It is translated as CASSRAGTGNTEAFF.